The clone carrying this T cell receptor (beta chain) has at least ten counts. This specimen belongs to a study of CD8+CD57+ T cells in acquired aplastic anemia. Genomic DNA provided the template from which TCR beta VDJ and CDR3 profiles were obtained. MiXCR, applied by TCRdb to the reads, yields one record per CDR3 protein. The sample yields 160,000 or so distinct CDR3 sequences, about 45% seen once. Germline V CDR1 and CDR2: MNHNS, SASEGT. V gave up 5 bases and J gave up 2 bases, with 19 bases separating them. This CDR3 contains 16 residues. Patients selected for sequencing had displayed CD8+CD57+ cell expansion by flow cytometry.

The sample taken for sequencing was sorted CD4+, CD8+, or CD8+CD57+ T cells (not recorded which) from PBMCs. The TCR sequence derives from a human donor with aplastic anemia. The chain uses TRBV6-1 and TRBJ2-7; tentatively, D is TRBD1 (6 bases). As DNA, the CDR3 is TGTGCCAGCAGTCGTGACCGGACAGCGGTACCCTACGAGCAGTACGTC. Translation gives CASSRDRTAVPYEQYV.